The text below deals with one T cell receptor beta chain. V lost 4 bases, J lost 5 bases, and 12 bases lay in between. CDR1 is SGDLS and CDR2 is YYNGEE in the germline V gene. The CDR3 length is 13 residues. These data are taken from a study of cytomegalovirus exposure and HLA in healthy donors. Study in general: About four fifths of more than 300 genotyped donors fell in the Caucasian-associated ancestry cluster.

PCR was performed using 60 Vbeta and 13 Jbeta primers. As handled by the study authors: It was a later analysis that counted around 85 million unique TCR beta chains, of which around 11 million were shared. The data were produced by immunoSEQ multiplex PCR, yet TCRdb's version contains in-frame clones alone and is incomplete. V, J and clone size are those of that table, while D and trimming were read from the DNA. The sample lists 84,000 or so clones; approximately 60% were seen once. The receptor's source is a woman aged 25 to 39 in good health and CMV-seropositive. Material: PBMCs. The chain couples TRBV9 to TRBJ1-1; D is perhaps TRBD1 (5 bases). In nucleotides, the CDR3 is TGTGCCAGCAGCCACACAGGAAGGACTGAAGCTTTCTTT. Encoded protein: CASSHTGRTEAFF.